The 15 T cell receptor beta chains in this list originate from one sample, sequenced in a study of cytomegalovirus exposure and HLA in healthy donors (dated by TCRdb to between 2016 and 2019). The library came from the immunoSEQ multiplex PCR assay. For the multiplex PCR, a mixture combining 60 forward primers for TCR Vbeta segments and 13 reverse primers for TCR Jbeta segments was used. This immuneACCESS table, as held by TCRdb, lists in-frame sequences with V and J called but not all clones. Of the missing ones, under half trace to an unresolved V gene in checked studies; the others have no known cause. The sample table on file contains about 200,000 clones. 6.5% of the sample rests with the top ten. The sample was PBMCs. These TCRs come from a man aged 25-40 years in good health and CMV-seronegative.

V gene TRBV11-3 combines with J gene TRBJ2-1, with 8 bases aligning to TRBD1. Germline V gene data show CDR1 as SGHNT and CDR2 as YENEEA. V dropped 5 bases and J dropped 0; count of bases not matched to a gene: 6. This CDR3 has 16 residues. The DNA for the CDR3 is TGTGCCAGCAGCCCAGGGGGCGGTACCTCCTACAATGAGCAGTTCTTC. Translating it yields CASSPGGGTSYNEQFF.

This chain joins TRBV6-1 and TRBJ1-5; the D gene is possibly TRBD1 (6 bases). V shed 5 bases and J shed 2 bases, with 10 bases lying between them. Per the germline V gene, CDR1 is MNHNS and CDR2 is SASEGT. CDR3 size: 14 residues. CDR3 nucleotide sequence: TGTGCCAGCAGTCCACGACAGGGCAATCAGCCCCAGCATTTT. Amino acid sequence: CASSPRQGNQPQHF.

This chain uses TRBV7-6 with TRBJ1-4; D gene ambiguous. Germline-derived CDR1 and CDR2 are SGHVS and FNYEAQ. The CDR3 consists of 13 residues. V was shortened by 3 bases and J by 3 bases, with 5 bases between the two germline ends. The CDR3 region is CASSLSPNEKLFF. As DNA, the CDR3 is TGTGCCAGCAGCTTGAGTCCTAATGAAAAACTGTTTTTT.

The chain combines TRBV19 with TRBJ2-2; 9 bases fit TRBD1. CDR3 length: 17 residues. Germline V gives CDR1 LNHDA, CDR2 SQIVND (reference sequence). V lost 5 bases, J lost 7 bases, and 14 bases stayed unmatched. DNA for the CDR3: TGTGCCAGTAGTCCAAGAGGGACAGGGTTTTTTGGCGGGGAGCTGTTTTTT. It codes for CASSPRGTGFFGGELFF. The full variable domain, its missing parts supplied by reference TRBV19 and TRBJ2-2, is DGGITQSPKYLFRKEGQNVTLSCEQNLNHDAMYWYRQDPGQGLRLIYYSQIVNDFQKGDIAEGYSVSREKKESFPLTVTSAQKNPTAFYLCASSPRGTGFFGGELFFGEGSRLTVL.

This CDR3 reads CASSQKGTVSDEQFF. The CDR3 DNA is TGTGCCAGCAGTCAGAAGGGGACAGTTTCGGATGAGCAGTTCTTC. V is TRBV6-5 and J is TRBJ2-1; the match to TRBD1 covers 7 bases. Trimming removed 5 bases from V and 8 bases from J; junction bases left unmatched: 12. The CDR3 is made up of 15 amino acids. CDR1 MNHEY and CDR2 SVGAGI come from the germline V gene.

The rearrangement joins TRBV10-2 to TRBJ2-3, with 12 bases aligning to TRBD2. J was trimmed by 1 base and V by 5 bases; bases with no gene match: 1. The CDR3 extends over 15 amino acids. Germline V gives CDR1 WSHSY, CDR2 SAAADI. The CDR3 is CASSRLAGGTDTQYF. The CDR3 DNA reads TGCGCCAGCAGTCGACTAGCGGGGGGCACAGATACGCAGTATTTT.

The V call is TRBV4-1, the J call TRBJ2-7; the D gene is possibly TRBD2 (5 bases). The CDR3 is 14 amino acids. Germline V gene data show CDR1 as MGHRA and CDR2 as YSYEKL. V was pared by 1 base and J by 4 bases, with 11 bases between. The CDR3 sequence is CASSQGLGGYEQYF. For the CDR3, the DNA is TGCGCCAGCAGCCAAGGCCTAGGAGGTTACGAGCAGTACTTC.

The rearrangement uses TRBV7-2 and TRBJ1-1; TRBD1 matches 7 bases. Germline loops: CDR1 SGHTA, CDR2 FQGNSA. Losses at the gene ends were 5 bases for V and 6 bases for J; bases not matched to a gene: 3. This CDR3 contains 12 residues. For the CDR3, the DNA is TGTGCCAGCAGCCCAGGGGGGTCTGAAGCTTTCTTT. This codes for CASSPGGSEAFF.

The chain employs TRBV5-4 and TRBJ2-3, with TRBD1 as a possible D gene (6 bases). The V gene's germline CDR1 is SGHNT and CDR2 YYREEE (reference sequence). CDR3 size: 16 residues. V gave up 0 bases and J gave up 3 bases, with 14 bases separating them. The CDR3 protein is CASSLEGTLVTDTQYF. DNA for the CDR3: TGTGCCAGCAGCTTGGAGGGGACACTGGTTACAGATACGCAGTATTTT.

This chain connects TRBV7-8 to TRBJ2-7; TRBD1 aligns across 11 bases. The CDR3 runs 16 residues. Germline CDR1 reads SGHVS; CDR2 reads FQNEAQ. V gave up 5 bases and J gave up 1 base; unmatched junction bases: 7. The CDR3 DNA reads TGTGCCAGCAGCAACGGACAGGGGGCCCTTTCCTACGAGCAGTACTTC. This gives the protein CASSNGQGALSYEQYF.

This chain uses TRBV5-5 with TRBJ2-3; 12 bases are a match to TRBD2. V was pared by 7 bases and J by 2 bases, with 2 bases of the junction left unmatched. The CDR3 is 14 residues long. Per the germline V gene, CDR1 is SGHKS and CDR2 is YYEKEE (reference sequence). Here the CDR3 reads CASRTSGNTDTQYF. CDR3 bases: TGTGCCAGCCGGACTAGCGGGAACACAGATACGCAGTATTTT.

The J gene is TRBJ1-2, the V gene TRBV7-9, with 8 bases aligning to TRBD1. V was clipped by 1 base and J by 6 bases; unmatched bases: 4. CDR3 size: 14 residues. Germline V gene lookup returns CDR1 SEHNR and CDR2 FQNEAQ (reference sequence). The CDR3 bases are TGTGCCAGCAGCTTAGTAGCGACAGGGGATGGCTACACCTTC. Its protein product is CASSLVATGDGYTF.

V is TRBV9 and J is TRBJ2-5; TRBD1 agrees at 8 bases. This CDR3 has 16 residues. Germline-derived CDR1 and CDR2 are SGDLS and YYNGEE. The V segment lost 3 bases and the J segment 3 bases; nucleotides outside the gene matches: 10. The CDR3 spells CASSEVPLTGEETQYF. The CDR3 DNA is TGTGCCAGCAGCGAGGTGCCCTTGACAGGGGAAGAGACCCAGTACTTC.

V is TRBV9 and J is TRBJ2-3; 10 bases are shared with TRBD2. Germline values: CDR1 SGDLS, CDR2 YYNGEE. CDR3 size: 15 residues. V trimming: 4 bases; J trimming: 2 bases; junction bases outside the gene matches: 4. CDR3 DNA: TGTGCCAGCAGCCAAAGCGGGGGGGTCACAGATACGCAGTATTTT. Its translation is CASSQSGGVTDTQYF.

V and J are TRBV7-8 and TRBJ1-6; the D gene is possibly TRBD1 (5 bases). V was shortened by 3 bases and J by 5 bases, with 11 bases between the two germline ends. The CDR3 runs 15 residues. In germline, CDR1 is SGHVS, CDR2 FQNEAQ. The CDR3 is CASSFLTDNNSPLHF. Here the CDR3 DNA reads TGTGCCAGCAGCTTTCTGACAGACAATAATTCACCCCTCCACTTT. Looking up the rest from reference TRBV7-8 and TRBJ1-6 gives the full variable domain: GAGVSQSPRYKVAKRGQDVALRCDPISGHVSLFWYQQALGQGPEFLTYFQNEAQLDKSGLPSDRFFAERPEGSVSTLKIQRTQQEDSAVYLCASSFLTDNNSPLHFGNGTRLTVT.